Listed below are T cell receptor beta chains from one sample, sequenced in a study of T-cell reconstitution after alpha-beta-depleted transplantation in children. TCRdb re-analysed the PCR reads in MiXCR, keeping a single row per CDR3 protein. The table shows some 600,000 distinct CDR3 sequences, with roughly 15% occurring only once. The source was PBMCs from the stem cell graft donor, collected from the stem cell graft. The source of these receptors is a human donor who donated a stem cell graft to a child with acute myeloid leukemia. The CDR3 runs from the conserved cysteine through the conserved F or W. The D gene is left open where the match is weak.

>TRBJ1-5|.|TRBV7-2|14
CASSQLTGGQPQHF
>TRBJ2-5|TRBD1|TRBV5-1|15
CASSLFPGQQETQYF
>TRBJ2-3|TRBD2|TRBV20-1|15
CSARRRRGGQDTQYF
>TRBJ2-3|TRBD1|TRBV6-5|17
CASSYSLTGVVTDTQYF
>TRBJ2-7|TRBD1|TRBV20-1|15
CSAEWHRGDSYEQYF
>TRBJ1-2|.|TRBV29-1|13
CSVDVSQNYGYTF
>TRBJ2-3|.|TRBV29-1|13
CSVDRDTTDTQYF
>TRBJ1-6|TRBD1|TRBV7-9|13
CASSGFGDRFLHF
>TRBJ1-1|TRBD1|TRBV4-1|14
CASSHGQGATEAFF
>TRBJ2-5|.|TRBV20-1|14
CSASPGTEQETQYF
>TRBJ2-3|TRBD2|TRBV7-2|16
CASSQLAGGTTDTQYF
>TRBJ2-1|.|TRBV20-1|11
CSALAQPGQFF
>TRBJ2-7|.|TRBV27|11
CASSIGTEQYF
>TRBJ2-1|.|TRBV7-3|12
CASSSLSGEQFF
>TRBJ1-1|.|TRBV7-2|13
CASSSGQNTEAFF
>TRBJ1-5|.|TRBV28|15
CASSLSHNRDQPQHF